Only one count was recorded for the clone carrying this T cell receptor beta chain. As yet, its antigen is unknown. The source of the sample is a study of CD4+ T cells in melanoma. The germline V gene encodes CDR1 SQVTM and CDR2 ANQGSEA. V was shortened by 7 bases and J by 5 bases, with 14 bases between the two germline ends. CDR3 length: 12 residues. Study-wide results and limits: Neoantigen-specific CD4+ T cells in melanoma reportedly had diverse differentiation states.

Assay used: immunoSEQ multiplex PCR; TCRdb lists only in-frame clones, some missing. This table holds over 10,000 clones, around three quarters found once. The chain carries TRBV29-1 and TRBJ2-5; TRBD2 might be the D (5 bases). The sequencing sample was made of cells from a culture (not recorded whether cultured in vitro). This TCR derives from a human donor with melanoma. CDR3 region: CSAWTGGETQYF. CDR3 DNA sequence: TGCAGCGCTTGGACCGGCGGGGAGACCCAGTACTTC.